Listed here are 22 T cell receptor beta chains from one sample, sequenced in a study of CD8 T cells in Susac syndrome (dated by TCRdb to between 2019 and 2020). Library preparation employed the immunoSEQ multiplex PCR assay. RNA was extracted using the RNeasy kit, and about 0.5 to 1 ug of the RNA was reverse transcribed with random hexamers. TCRdb cleaned the public reads at Q25 with fastp, built clones with MiXCR and kept in-frame beta chains. Here each entry gathers all rows of one CDR3 protein and keeps the most common genes and DNA. The sample table shows 84,000 or so distinct CDR3 sequences, and approximately 95% are seen once. Clones ranked in the top ten supply about 0.45% of the sample. The sequencing sample was made of CD8+ T cells from PBMCs. Every receptor here comes from a human donor with Susac syndrome.

This chain connects TRBV20-1 to TRBJ2-7, with 7 bases aligning to TRBD1. Germline CDR1 and CDR2: DFQATT and SNEGSKA (reference sequence). J lost 4 bases, V lost 3 bases, and 9 bases had no gene match. This CDR3 contains 14 residues. The DNA of the CDR3 is TGCAGTGCTAGTTTGGACAGGACCCTTTACGAGCAGTACTTC. Translating it yields CSASLDRTLYEQYF.

This chain uses TRBV13 with TRBJ2-7; D uncertain. V was clipped by 6 bases and J by 4 bases, with 10 bases between them. Germline V gene sequence: CDR1 PRHDT, CDR2 FYEKMQ (reference sequence). The CDR3 sequence is 12 residues long. CDR3 DNA: TGTGCCAGCAGATTGTGTTTTTACGAGCAGTACTTC. As protein: CASRLCFYEQYF.

The chain couples TRBV4-1 to TRBJ2-7; a possible D gene is TRBD2 (5 bases). The CDR3 runs 17 residues. V lost 1 base and J lost 0, with 16 bases in between. Germline V gene sequence: CDR1 MGHRA, CDR2 YSYEKL. In DNA form, the CDR3 reads TGCGCCAGCAGCCAAGCAGGAGGACCAGGCAGCTCCTACGAGCAGTACTTC. Translation: CASSQAGGPGSSYEQYF.

The J gene is TRBJ2-7, the V gene TRBV4-1; D may match TRBD1 or TRBD2 (5 bases each). Germline V CDR1 and CDR2: MGHRA, YSYEKL. V was shortened by 0 bases and J by 3 bases, with 6 bases between the two germline ends. This CDR3 has 13 amino acids. As DNA, the CDR3 is TGCGCCAGCAGCCAAGAGGGGGACTACGAGCAGTACTTC. Its protein product is CASSQEGDYEQYF.

The chain is built from TRBV30 and TRBJ2-2; 7 positions agree with TRBD2. CDR3 length equals 14 residues. Losses at the gene ends were 4 bases for V and 3 bases for J; bases not matched to a gene: 5. Germline assignment: CDR1 GTSNPN and CDR2 SVGIG (reference sequence). CDR3 region: CAWIGGSHTGELFF. CDR3 in DNA: TGTGCCTGGATAGGCGGGAGCCACACCGGGGAGCTGTTTTTT.

This CDR3 reads CASKPTGTPDNEQFF. The CDR3 nucleotides read TGTGCCAGCAAACCCACCGGGACACCGGACAATGAGCAGTTCTTC. The gene calls are TRBV28 and TRBJ2-1; D is possibly TRBD1 (6 bases). Trimming left V 7 bases short and J 5 bases short, with 18 bases between. Per the germline V gene, CDR1 is MDHEN and CDR2 is SYDVKM. The length of the CDR3 is 15 residues.

CDR3 bases: TGTGCCATCTCCGGGACAGGGAACCACGAGCAGTACTTC. It specifies CAISGTGNHEQYF. The gene calls are TRBV10-3 and TRBJ2-7; TRBD1 aligns across 9 bases. The CDR3 is 13 residues long. The germline CDR1 and CDR2 sequences are ENHRY and SYGVKD. With V trimmed by 8 bases and J by 5 bases, 7 bases remained unmatched.

The rearrangement uses TRBV15 and TRBJ1-5; 7 nucleotides match TRBD1. Germline V gene sequence: CDR1 LNHNV, CDR2 YYDKDF (reference sequence). The CDR3 runs to 15 residues. J was trimmed by 3 bases and V by 1 base; bases with no gene match: 3. The CDR3 is CATSRGRGNNQPQHF. The CDR3 DNA follows: TGTGCCACCAGCAGAGGCAGGGGGAACAATCAGCCCCAGCATTTT.

V and J are TRBV13 and TRBJ2-5; D perhaps matches TRBD1 (6 bases). V lost 1 base and J 1 base, leaving 10 bases between the germline ends. The V gene's germline CDR1 is PRHDT and CDR2 FYEKMQ (reference sequence). The CDR3 covers 15 residues. In nucleotides, the CDR3 is TGTGCCAGCAGCTTAGTAACAGGGCCCCAAGAGACCCAGTACTTC. This encodes CASSLVTGPQETQYF.

V usage is TRBV30 and J usage is TRBJ2-7; 9 bases agree with TRBD1. This CDR3 is built from 14 residues. V shed 2 bases, J shed 3 bases, and the junction held 5 bases outside the gene matches. CDR1 and CDR2 (germline): GTSNPN, SVGIG (reference sequence). The CDR3 nucleotides read TGTGCCTGGAGTTCTGGGACAGGGAACTACGAGCAGTACTTC. The encoded protein is CAWSSGTGNYEQYF.

The J gene is TRBJ2-7, the V gene TRBV15; 8 positions match TRBD2. Germline loops: CDR1 LNHNV, CDR2 YYDKDF (reference sequence). V trimming: 5 bases; J trimming: 0 bases; junction bases outside the gene matches: 6. This CDR3 contains 15 residues. This chain's CDR3 is CATSQLADNSYEQYF. CDR3 sequence (DNA): TGTGCCACCAGCCAACTAGCGGATAACTCCTACGAGCAGTACTTC. The full variable domain, in which reference TRBV15 and TRBJ2-7 provide the parts outside the CDR3, is DAMVIQNPRYQVTQFGKPVTLSCSQTLNHNVMYWYQQKSSQAPKLLFHYYDKDFNNEADTPDNFQSRRPNTSFCFLDIRSPGLGDTAMYLCATSQLADNSYEQYFGPGTRLTVT.

The rearrangement uses TRBV13 and TRBJ1-1, with TRBD1 identical over 8 bases. Germline V CDR1 and CDR2: PRHDT, FYEKMQ (reference sequence). CDR3 size: 14 residues. The V segment lost 5 bases and the J segment 4 bases; nucleotides outside the gene matches: 6. DNA of the CDR3: TGTGCCAGCAGCGCAGGGGGCATCGGCACTGAAGCTTTCTTT. Translated, it gives CASSAGGIGTEAFF.

The V call is TRBV6-2 or TRBV6-3, the J call TRBJ2-7; D not certain. The CDR3 loop spans 11 amino acids. Germline CDR1 is MNHEY and CDR2 is SVGEGT. V gave up 6 bases and J gave up 3 bases, with 6 bases separating them. CDR3: CASRSDYEQYF. The CDR3 DNA is TGTGCCAGCAGAAGCGACTACGAGCAGTACTTC.

About this clonotype: The limits of the CDR3 on the DNA are not certain, so only TCRdb's listed CDR3 is given. This chain uses TRBV15 with TRBJ1-5; the D call in the table, TRBD1, was not verified against the DNA. Termini included, the CDR3 measures 15 amino acids. CDR1 and CDR2 from the germline V gene are LNHNV and YYDKDF (reference sequence). The CDR3 loop is CATSNRGGQISPSIF.

This clonotype has just a few counts. The chain carries TRBV27 and TRBJ1-1, with 7 bases fitting TRBD1. The CDR3 extends over 13 amino acids. The junction had 5 bases not matched to a gene; V was cut back by 5 bases and J by 5 bases. The germline CDR1 and CDR2 sequences are MNHEY and SMNVEV (reference sequence). The CDR3 spells CASSLAGGTEAFF. CDR3 sequence (DNA): TGTGCCAGCAGTCTCGCAGGGGGTACTGAAGCTTTCTTT.

The V and J genes are TRBV29-1 and TRBJ2-1; tentative D call: TRBD1 (5 bases). The germline CDR1 and CDR2 sequences are SQVTM and ANQGSEA. This CDR3 comprises 12 residues. Trimming took 4 bases from V and 7 from J, leaving 11 bases between them. This chain's CDR3 is CSVAGRGNEQFF. In DNA, the CDR3 is TGCAGCGTTGCAGGGCGTGGGAATGAGCAGTTCTTC.

The genes are TRBV12-3 or TRBV12-4 and TRBJ1-2, with a tentative D call TRBD1 (5 bases). V was trimmed by 3 bases and J by 4 bases, leaving 15 bases between them. The CDR3 has 15 residues. CDR3 sequence reads: CASSLFGGRLYGYTF. The CDR3 DNA reads TGTGCCAGCAGTTTGTTTGGGGGGAGGCTCTATGGCTACACCTTC.

This CDR3 reads CSASNRGGEQFF. The CDR3 DNA is TGCAGTGCTAGCAACAGGGGTGGTGAGCAGTTCTTC. The chain recombines TRBV20-1 with TRBJ2-1; 7 bases align to TRBD1. CDR1 and CDR2 from the germline V gene are DFQATT and SNEGSKA (reference sequence). V shed 3 bases, J shed 9 bases, and the junction held 5 bases outside the gene matches. The CDR3 covers 12 residues.

The rearrangement uses TRBV27 and TRBJ2-7; 12 nucleotides match TRBD2. J lost 3 bases, V lost 5 bases, and 5 bases had no gene match. Germline V gene lookup returns CDR1 MNHEY and CDR2 SMNVEV (reference sequence). The CDR3 sequence is 15 residues long. The CDR3 sequence: CASSPRLAGVYEQYF. In DNA form, the CDR3 reads TGTGCCAGCAGTCCCCGACTAGCGGGAGTCTACGAGCAGTACTTC.

This chain uses TRBV2 with TRBJ1-1; D not resolved. Germline V gene sequence: CDR1 SNHLY, CDR2 FYNNEI. The CDR3 runs 14 residues. V lost 7 bases, J lost 5 bases, and 17 bases lay in between. The CDR3: CASIPVGALTEAFF. In nucleotides, the CDR3 is TGTGCCAGCATCCCTGTGGGAGCACTGACTGAAGCTTTCTTT.

The chain combines TRBV29-1 with TRBJ1-1; D remains unclear. Germline CDR1 is SQVTM and CDR2 is ANQGSEA. The length of the CDR3 is 11 residues. Trimming took 7 bases from V and 4 from J, leaving 10 bases between them. The CDR3 nucleotides read TGCAGCGACGGCGGGTCCACTGAAGCTTTCTTT. Its protein is CSDGGSTEAFF. Looking up the rest from reference TRBV29-1 and TRBJ1-1 gives the full variable domain: SAVISQKPSRDICQRGTSLTIQCQVDSQVTMMFWYRQQPGQSLTLIATANQGSEATYESGFVIDKFPISRPNLTFSTLTVSNMSPEDSSIYLCSDGGSTEAFFGQGTRLTVV.

J is TRBJ1-5 and V is TRBV6-1, with no clear D. Germline V gives CDR1 MNHNS, CDR2 SASEGT. The CDR3 is made up of 14 amino acids. Trimming stripped 2 bases from V and 5 bases from J, with 10 bases between. The CDR3 reads CASSERNGYQPQHF. CDR3 sequence (DNA): TGTGCCAGCAGTGAAAGGAACGGCTATCAGCCCCAGCATTTT.